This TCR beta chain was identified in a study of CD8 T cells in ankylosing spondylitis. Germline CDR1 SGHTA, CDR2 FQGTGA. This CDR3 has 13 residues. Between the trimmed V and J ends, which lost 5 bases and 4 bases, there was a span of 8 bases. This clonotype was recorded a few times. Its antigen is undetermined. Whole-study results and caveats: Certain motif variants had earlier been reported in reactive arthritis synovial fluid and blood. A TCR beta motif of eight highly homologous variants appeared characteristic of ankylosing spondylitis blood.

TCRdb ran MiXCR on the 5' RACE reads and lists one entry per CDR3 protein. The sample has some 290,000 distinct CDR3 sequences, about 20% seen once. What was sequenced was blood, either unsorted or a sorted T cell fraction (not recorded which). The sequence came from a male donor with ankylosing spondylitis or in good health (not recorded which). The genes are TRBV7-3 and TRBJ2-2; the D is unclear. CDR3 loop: CASSPEPTGELFF. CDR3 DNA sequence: TGTGCCAGCAGCCCGGAGCCCACCGGGGAGCTGTTTTTT.